This T cell receptor beta chain stems from a study of T cells in Graves' hyperthyroidism and ophthalmopathy. Findings of the study overall: Separating ophthalmopathy from stable hyperthyroidism was achieved by a 13 V-J model. Appearing also in blood were most of the thyroid clonotypes expanded above 0.001.

This clonotype showed up many times. Its cognate antigen is unknown. Germline CDR1 and CDR2: ENHRY and SYGVKD. This CDR3 contains 16 residues. The J segment lost 2 bases and the V segment lost 4 bases, leaving 9 bases of the junction unmatched. RNA transcripts provided the source from which TCR beta CDR3 regions were amplified. The TCR CDR3 first-round RT-PCR relied on the HTBI primer set. One entry per CDR3 protein, called by TCRdb with MiXCR from the multiplex PCR reads. This table has approximately 740,000 distinct CDR3 sequences, about 14% appearing once. The material sequenced was blood. The rearrangement uses TRBV10-3 and TRBJ2-7; 9 bases fit TRBD1. This TCR was recovered from a woman aged 18 to 35 with Graves' hyperthyroidism. The CDR3 DNA follows: TGTGCCATCAGTGCCTCGGGACAGGGCCCGACCTACGAGCAGTACTTC. Its translation: CAISASGQGPTYEQYF.